This entry lists 22 T cell receptor beta chains sequenced from one sample in a study of shared clonotypes between healthy human individuals. Sequencing used immunoSEQ multiplex PCR; TCRdb keeps in-frame clones, though not all of them. The sample records roughly 500,000 clones, over 70% being singletons. The sequenced sample was PBMCs. The source of these receptors is a woman between 40 and 55 years old in good health. Some clones in this sample may be carry-over from other donors' samples.

The chain is built from TRBV15 and TRBJ2-7, with D tentatively TRBD2 (6 bases). Trimming cost V 3 bases and J 5 bases, with 14 bases left between them. CDR1 LNHNV and CDR2 YYDKDF come from the germline V gene (reference sequence). The length of the CDR3 is 14 residues. The CDR3 coding sequence is TGTGCCACCAGCAGGACTAGGGGTATCGACGAGCAGTACTTC. Its protein is CATSRTRGIDEQYF.

The rearrangement links TRBV7-2 to TRBJ2-7; the D is unclear. V was shortened by 1 base and J by 3 bases, with 10 bases between the two germline ends. This CDR3 region has 14 residues. Germline loops: CDR1 SGHTA, CDR2 FQGNSA. The CDR3 sequence: CASSLGLTNYEQYF. The CDR3 coding sequence is TGTGCCAGCAGCTTAGGTTTGACCAACTACGAGCAGTACTTC.

The V and J genes are TRBV7-6 and TRBJ2-3, with no clear D. The CDR3 has 12 amino acids. V gave up 5 bases and J gave up 3 bases, with 6 bases separating them. The germline CDR1 and CDR2 sequences are SGHVS and FNYEAQ. The CDR3: CASSPRTDTQYF. CDR3 in DNA: TGTGCCAGCAGCCCGAGAACAGATACGCAGTATTTT.

To note about this clone: This is likely an artifact of a read error, given a far larger clone one base away. Other DNA sequences of this sample code for an identical CDR3. The chain links TRBV28 to TRBJ2-3, with TRBD2 identical over 7 bases. J gave up 0 bases and V 11 bases, and 8 bases lay outside the gene matches. The germline gives CDR1 MDHEN, CDR2 SYDVKM. CDR3 size: 14 residues. CDR3 in DNA: TGTGCCGGCTCTAGCGGTGCTAGCACAGATACGCAGTATTTT. This encodes CAGSSGASTDTQYF.

This rearrangement joins TRBV5-1 to TRBJ2-5; tentatively, D is TRBD2 (6 bases). Per germline, CDR1 SGHRS and CDR2 YFSETQ. V lost 0 bases to trimming and J lost 11 bases, with 14 bases between them. The CDR3 runs 13 residues. CDR3 bases: TGCGCCAGCAGCTTGGACGGTAGTCGGGAGCAGTACTTC. Translation gives CASSLDGSREQYF.

The chain has TRBV7-7 and TRBJ2-5, with TRBD2 identical over 7 bases. Per germline, CDR1 SSHAT and CDR2 FNYEAQ (reference sequence). V lost 4 bases and J lost 5; bases outside the gene matches: 4. The length of the CDR3 is 13 residues. CDR3 DNA sequence: TGTGCCAGCAGCTCACCCGGGGGGGAGACCCAGTACTTC. Translation gives CASSSPGGETQYF.

A note on this clone: With a far larger clone one base away, a read error is the likely cause. The gene calls are TRBV15 and TRBJ2-7; either TRBD1 or TRBD2 may supply D (5 bases each). CDR3 length: 14 amino acids. The germline gives CDR1 LNHNV, CDR2 YYDKDF (reference sequence). CDR3 loop: CAISREGLSGEQYF. The CDR3 DNA reads as TGTGCCATCAGCAGAGAGGGGCTATCTGGGGAGCAGTACTTC.

This clone was seen only once. The rearrangement joins TRBV5-1 to TRBJ2-7, with TRBD1 matching over 8 bases. J gave up 3 bases and V 2 bases, and 7 bases lay outside the gene matches. CDR3 length: 15 amino acids. Germline V gene lookup returns CDR1 SGHRS and CDR2 YFSETQ. The CDR3 DNA is TGCGCCAGCAGCTTAGGGCAGGGGGCCGGCTACGAGCAGTACTTC. Translated: CASSLGQGAGYEQYF.

On this clone itself: A read error is likely here: a far larger clone is one base away. This CDR3 is also generated by other DNA sequences in the sample. This CDR3 is CASSEKDRDFDGYTF. The CDR3 bases are TGCGCCAGCAGTGAGAAAGACCGTGACTTCGATGGCTACACCTTC. The chain employs TRBV10-1 and TRBJ1-2; D ambiguous. Germline CDR1 reads WNHNN; CDR2 reads SYGVQD (reference sequence). The CDR3 is made up of 15 amino acids. With 2 bases removed from V and 6 bases from J, the gap between germline ends came to 16 bases.

The count of this clone is one. J is TRBJ2-3 and V is TRBV28; D ambiguous. Germline assignment: CDR1 MDHEN and CDR2 SYDVKM. The CDR3 loop spans 14 amino acids. V was shortened by 3 bases and J by 2 bases, with 9 bases between the two germline ends. The CDR3 reads CASSFKQITDTQYF. CDR3 nucleotide sequence: TGTGCCAGCAGTTTTAAACAGATCACAGATACGCAGTATTTT.

The chain uses TRBV20-1 and TRBJ1-1; unclear D gene. Trimming removed 6 bases at V and 6 bases at J, with 11 bases between. The germline V gene encodes CDR1 DFQATT and CDR2 SNEGSKA (reference sequence). CDR3 size: 11 residues. For the CDR3, the DNA is TGCAGTGCCCATCCCTACGCTGAAGCTTTCTTT. Encoded protein: CSAHPYAEAFF.

The rearrangement joins TRBV28 to TRBJ1-4, with 9 positions matching TRBD1. Trimming took 4 bases from V and 3 from J; bases not matched to a gene: 6. The CDR3 runs 16 residues. Germline V lookup: CDR1 MDHEN, CDR2 SYDVKM. The chain's CDR3 is CASSSPGQGSNEKLFF. The CDR3 DNA reads as TGTGCCAGCAGTTCACCGGGACAGGGCTCTAATGAAAAACTGTTTTTT.

CDR3 sequence reads: CASSPQWDRGEKLFF. The CDR3 bases are TGTGCCAGCAGCCCCCAGTGGGACAGGGGTGAAAAACTGTTTTTT. The chain uses TRBV7-6 and TRBJ1-4, with 10 bases lining up with TRBD1. CDR1 and CDR2 from the germline V gene are SGHVS and FNYEAQ. V gave up 5 bases and J gave up 7 bases; unmatched junction bases: 7. CDR3 length: 15 amino acids.

This clone was seen only a few times. This may stem from a read error, because a much larger clone lies one nucleotide away. V gene TRBV28 combines with J gene TRBJ2-7; 8 nucleotides align to TRBD2. This CDR3 has 14 amino acids. From germline, CDR1 is MDHEN and CDR2 SYDVKM. This chain's CDR3 is CAGSPPGRAYEQYF. The CDR3 nucleotides are TGTGCCGGCAGTCCGCCCGGGAGGGCCTACGAGCAGTACTTC.

The chain couples TRBV2 to TRBJ1-1; D gene ambiguous. CDR1 is SNHLY and CDR2 is FYNNEI in the germline V gene. Trimming took 8 bases from V and 3 from J, leaving 13 bases between them. This CDR3 is built from 13 residues. In nucleotides, the CDR3 is TGTGCCAGCTGGGCAGGTGGTTACACTGAAGCTTTCTTT. As protein: CASWAGGYTEAFF.

The rearrangement uses TRBV27 and TRBJ2-7; 7 bases map to TRBD2. The CDR3 length is 16 residues. After removal of 5 bases from V and 3 bases from J, the junction contained 13 bases not matched to a gene. Germline V gives CDR1 MNHEY, CDR2 SMNVEV (reference sequence). CDR3 bases: TGTGCCAGCAGTCCACGGGGAGGGCGGGCCCACTACGAGCAGTACTTC. It encodes CASSPRGGRAHYEQYF.

This clone came up many times. This sequence joins TRBV7-9 and TRBJ2-2, with D possibly matching TRBD1 (6 bases). V lost 4 bases to trimming and J lost 1 base, with 13 bases between them. From germline, CDR1 is SEHNR and CDR2 FQNEAQ (reference sequence). The CDR3 runs to 16 residues. The CDR3 bases are TGTGCCAGCAGCTCCTACAGGGACCAGAACACCGGGGAGCTGTTTTTT. Protein: CASSSYRDQNTGELFF.

This chain connects TRBV14 to TRBJ1-2; no clear D gene. This CDR3 comprises 14 residues. V gave up 2 bases and J gave up 7 bases, with 14 bases separating them. Germline CDR1 reads SGHDN; CDR2 reads FVKESK. In nucleotides, the CDR3 is TGTGCCAGCAGCCAATATCGGGAGGGATCTGGCTACACCTTC. Encoded protein: CASSQYREGSGYTF.

The chain uses TRBV2 and TRBJ2-7, with TRBD1 matching over 8 bases. CDR1 is SNHLY, CDR2 FYNNEI, per germline. The CDR3 has 13 residues. With V trimmed by 8 bases and J by 5 bases, 8 bases remained unmatched. The CDR3 DNA reads TGTGCCAGCCATAGACAGGGGATCCACGAGCAGTACTTC. Protein product: CASHRQGIHEQYF.

Regarding this clone: Other DNA sequences in the same sample also yield this CDR3. The rearrangement uses TRBV28 and TRBJ1-2; 10 nucleotides agree with TRBD1. The CDR3 totals 15 residues. Germline CDR1 and CDR2: MDHEN and SYDVKM. V gave up 2 bases and J gave up 8 bases; unmatched junction bases: 8. For the CDR3, the DNA is TGTGCCAGCAGTTTAGCGACAGGGGGCATGCGAGGCTACACCTTC. Translation gives CASSLATGGMRGYTF.

Points on this clone: A much bigger clone sits one base away, suggesting this may be a read error. CDR3 DNA: TGCGCCAGCAGCCAAGATTGGGAGTTGTCATCTTATAATTCACCCCTCCACTTT. Translated: CASSQDWELSSYNSPLHF. The gene calls are TRBV4-1 and TRBJ1-6; D not resolved. With 0 bases removed from V and 4 bases from J, the gap between germline ends came to 16 bases. Germline V lookup: CDR1 MGHRA, CDR2 YSYEKL. This CDR3 is built from 18 residues.

The rearrangement uses TRBV30 and TRBJ1-5, with 9 nucleotides matching TRBD1. This CDR3 region has 15 residues. V shed 5 bases, J shed 2 bases, and the junction held 7 bases outside the gene matches. From germline, CDR1 is GTSNPN and CDR2 SVGIG (reference sequence). The CDR3 is CAWGTGPSRNQPQHF. In DNA form, the CDR3 reads TGTGCCTGGGGGACAGGGCCTTCCCGCAATCAGCCCCAGCATTTT.